This T cell receptor beta chain was profiled in a study of blood T cells in healthy people across ages. Study-level results: More naive CD4+ cells and higher diversity were found in long-lived than in aged donors.

V lost 2 bases to trimming and J lost 5 bases; unmatched junction nucleotides: 8. Looked up from germline, CDR1 is SGHTA and CDR2 is FQGNSA. This CDR3 has 16 residues. Concerning this clonotype itself: Its antigen remains unidentified.

No fewer than 5.5 micrograms of total RNA were isolated from every sample. Next came a second PCR, run for about 6 to 11 cycles, which used a sample-barcoded 5' primer along with a J-beta primer mix. TCRdb re-called the 5' RACE reads with MiXCR, one entry per CDR3 protein. The sample contains 1.5 million to 2 million distinct CDR3 sequences, 39% of which appear only once. The chain couples TRBV7-2 to TRBJ2-3; TRBD2 aligns across 9 bases. Sample: blood. The source of this sequence is a human donor in good health. The CDR3 loop is CASSLFLAGQGDTQYF. In DNA form, the CDR3 reads TGTGCCAGCAGCTTATTCCTAGCGGGGCAGGGAGATACGCAGTATTTT.